This T cell receptor beta chain was captured in a study of T-cell reconstitution after alpha-beta-depleted transplantation in children. Study outcomes and limitations: Surviving recipient T cells and thymic progenitors produced the high day-60 TCRbeta diversity seen in some patients.

This CDR3 has 15 residues. V gave up 8 bases and J gave up 7 bases; unmatched junction bases: 17. The germline V gene encodes CDR1 DFQATT and CDR2 SNEGSKA (reference sequence). A TCRbeta library incorporating unique molecular identifiers was prepared. TCRdb processed the PCR reads anew with MiXCR; each CDR3 protein has one entry. Among around 450,000 distinct CDR3 sequences, 43% were seen once, and the ten largest hold approximately 30%. To note about this clonotype: The antigen is undetermined.

The sample in question was PBMCs, obtained before TCRalphabeta/CD19-depleted stem cell transplant. The genes are TRBV20-1 and TRBJ2-1; 7 bases are shared with TRBD1. This TCR came from a girl aged 2 to 9 with aplastic anemia, due to receive a stem cell transplant. The CDR3 nucleotides are TGCAGTTACAAGGCGACAGGGCGATTCTTTAATGAGCAGTTCTTC. Its translation is CSYKATGRFFNEQFF.